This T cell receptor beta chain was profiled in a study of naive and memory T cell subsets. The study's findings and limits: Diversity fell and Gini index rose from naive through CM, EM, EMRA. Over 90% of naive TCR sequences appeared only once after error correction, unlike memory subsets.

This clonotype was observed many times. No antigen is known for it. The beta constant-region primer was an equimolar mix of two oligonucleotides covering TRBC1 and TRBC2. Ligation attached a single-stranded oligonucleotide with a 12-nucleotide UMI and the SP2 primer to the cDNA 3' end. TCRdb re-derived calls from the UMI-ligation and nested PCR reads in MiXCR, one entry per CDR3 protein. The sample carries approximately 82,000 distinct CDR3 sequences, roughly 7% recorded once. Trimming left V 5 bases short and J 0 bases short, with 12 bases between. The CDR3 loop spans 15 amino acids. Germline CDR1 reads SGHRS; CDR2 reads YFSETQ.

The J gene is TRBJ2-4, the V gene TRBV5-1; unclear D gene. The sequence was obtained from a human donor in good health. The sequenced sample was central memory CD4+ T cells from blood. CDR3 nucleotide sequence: TGCGCCAGCAGTGGTGCAGGTGCAGCCAAAAACATTCAGTACTTC. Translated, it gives CASSGAGAAKNIQYF.